Sequencing of this T cell receptor (beta chain) was carried out in a study of T cell responses to AZD1222 COVID-19 vaccine. The study, taken as a whole, reports: White British donors predominated, females outnumbered males, and clonal diversity was possibly underestimated.

Clones were sequenced by immunoSEQ multiplex PCR, and TCRdb holds only the in-frame ones, with some missing. Of more than 95,000 clones listed, 89% are singletons. V lost 3 bases, J lost 1 base, and 6 bases lay in between. From germline, CDR1 is SGHTA and CDR2 FQGTGA. The CDR3 sequence is 13 residues long. Remarks on this clone: As yet, its antigen is unknown.

The rearrangement uses TRBV7-3 and TRBJ1-1; D is unresolved. The TCR was taken from an adult in good health. Sequencing was performed on peripheral blood, taken on day 0 of AZD1222 vaccination. CDR3 DNA: TGTGCCAGCAGCTTGGATCCGAACACTGAAGCTTTCTTT. It specifies CASSLDPNTEAFF.